This TCR beta chain was obtained from a study of cytomegalovirus exposure and HLA in healthy donors. PCR involved 60 Vbeta and 13 Jbeta primers. Method: immunoSEQ multiplex PCR; TCRdb's copy keeps in-frame clones and lacks some. This sample has about 140,000 clones; around 90% occur once, and the top ten carry 0.4% to 0.55%. Germline V gene data show CDR1 as MNHEY and CDR2 as SMNVEV (reference sequence). The CDR3 spans 17 residues. V was clipped by 4 bases and J by 8 bases; unmatched bases: 12. Concerning this clone: Its antigen remains unknown.

Findings of the study overall: TCR beta sequences reportedly predicted the HLA-A and HLA-B alleles of most subjects accurately.

V and J are TRBV27 and TRBJ2-1; 12 bases are shared with TRBD2. The TCR was taken from a woman between 35 and 50 years old in good health and CMV-seronegative. Sequenced: PBMCs. CDR3: CASSSPPLAGGLDEQFF. The CDR3 region has the DNA TGTGCCAGCAGTTCCCCCCCCCTAGCGGGAGGGCTTGATGAGCAGTTCTTC.